This T cell receptor (beta chain) was documented in a study of cytomegalovirus exposure and HLA in healthy donors. The PCR made use of 60 Vbeta and 13 Jbeta primers. Assay used: immunoSEQ multiplex PCR; TCRdb lists only in-frame clones, some missing. In the table there are fewer than 250,000 clones, approximately 80% of which are singletons. Findings of the study overall: Cytomegalovirus-associated status was assigned to roughly 160 TCR beta chains. When a later analysis compared HLA-associated TCR beta chains with equally common others, the HLA-associated chains turned out to be more clonally expanded and to have lower generation probabilities. Being indistinguishable, some V segments were excluded, TRBV6-2 and TRBV6-3 among them. CMV antigen specificity was confirmed in vitro for a few CMV-associated chains.

In regard to this clone: As yet, its antigen is unknown.

The CDR3 totals 16 residues. The V gene lost 0 bases and the J gene lost 3 bases, with 13 bases spanning the gap. Germline V gives CDR1 SGHTS, CDR2 YDEGEE. The specimen was PBMCs. The genes are TRBV5-8 and TRBJ1-3; tentative D call: TRBD1 (5 bases). The receptor was isolated from a girl aged 10 to 17 in good health and CMV-seronegative. For the CDR3, the DNA is TGTGCCAGCAGCTTGGAGCGGGGCCAGGTTGGAAACACCATATATTTT. It is translated as CASSLERGQVGNTIYF.